The 30 T cell receptor beta chains listed next were all sequenced from one sample in a study of blood T cell repertoires in COVID-19. Generated by immunoSEQ multiplex PCR, the TCRdb table keeps only in-frame clones and is missing some. The sample contains some 41,000 clones, about 88% of which appear only once. The sample was peripheral blood. The receptors were gathered from a man aged 60-69 years with active COVID-19.

The V and J genes are TRBV13 and TRBJ2-1; D remains unclear. This CDR3 contains 12 residues. The V end was cut by 4 bases, the J end by 5 bases, with 6 bases between. Germline V CDR1 and CDR2: PRHDT, FYEKMQ (reference sequence). This CDR3 is CASSWLNNEQFF. Written as DNA, the CDR3 is TGTGCCAGCAGCTGGCTGAACAATGAGCAGTTCTTC.

This clone was observed a single time. The chain recombines TRBV18 with TRBJ1-1, with D possibly being TRBD1 (6 bases). Trimming pared 6 bases from V and 10 bases from J, leaving 21 bases between. This CDR3 has 14 residues. Germline-derived CDR1 and CDR2 are KGHSH and LQKENI. CDR3 nucleotide sequence: TGTGCCAGCTCCCCAGGGGAGGGGACCGGGGGAGCTTTCTTT. This gives the protein CASSPGEGTGGAFF.

This clone has only a few counts. The V call is TRBV4-1, the J call TRBJ2-7; TRBD1 matches 8 bases. Germline V gives CDR1 MGHRA, CDR2 YSYEKL. V lost 6 bases, J lost 1 base, and 5 bases stayed unmatched. The CDR3 contains 14 residues. The CDR3 nucleotides are TGCGCCAGCAGTCCTGACAGGGGTTCCTACGAGCAGTACTTC. It is translated as CASSPDRGSYEQYF.

V usage is TRBV7-9 and J usage is TRBJ2-3; TRBD1 aligns across 9 bases. The CDR3 is made up of 15 amino acids. The germline gives CDR1 SEHNR, CDR2 FQNEAQ (reference sequence). V trimming: 5 bases; J trimming: 0 bases; junction bases outside the gene matches: 3. CDR3 protein: CASSLGTGSTDTQYF. Written as DNA, the CDR3 is TGTGCCAGCAGCCTCGGGACAGGGAGCACAGATACGCAGTATTTT.

This clone has only a few counts. The chain combines TRBV2 with TRBJ1-2; TRBD1 is a possible D gene (6 bases). V dropped 4 bases and J dropped 5 bases, with 14 bases sitting between them. CDR1 is SNHLY, CDR2 FYNNEI, per germline. This CDR3 has 14 amino acids. The CDR3 reads CASSGDTVFYGYTF. The CDR3 region has the DNA TGTGCCAGCAGTGGGGACACGGTTTTTTATGGCTACACCTTC.

This rearrangement joins TRBV11-2 to TRBJ1-1, with 9 nucleotides matching TRBD1. This CDR3 is 15 amino acids long. Trimming at V came to 5 bases and at J to 1 base, leaving 5 bases not matched to a gene. The germline V gene encodes CDR1 SGHAT and CDR2 FQNNGV. The CDR3 nucleotides are TGTGCCAGCAGCCGGGACAGGGTGGGGAACACTGAAGCTTTCTTT. Protein sequence: CASSRDRVGNTEAFF.

The chain combines TRBV5-1 with TRBJ1-5, with TRBD1 as a possible D gene (6 bases). Germline V gene sequence: CDR1 SGHRS, CDR2 YFSETQ. Trimming shortened V by 4 bases and J by 4 bases, and 15 bases separated the two germline ends. The CDR3 totals 15 residues. CDR3 amino acids: CASSPSDRENQPQHF. The CDR3 region has the DNA TGCGCCAGCAGCCCGTCGGACAGAGAAAATCAGCCCCAGCATTTT.

V gene TRBV5-6 combines with J gene TRBJ2-1; D not certain. The CDR3 has 16 residues. The V end lost 0 bases, the J end lost 4 bases, and 14 bases lay between the germline ends. Germline V gene lookup returns CDR1 SGHDT and CDR2 YYEEEE. This CDR3 is CASSLASSGWYNEQFF. DNA of the CDR3: TGTGCCAGCAGCTTGGCCAGCTCAGGCTGGTACAATGAGCAGTTCTTC.

This clone was counted once. V gene TRBV5-1 combines with J gene TRBJ2-5, with D maybe TRBD1 (5 bases). V was cut by 0 bases and J by 5 bases, with 17 bases left in between. CDR1 is SGHRS and CDR2 is YFSETQ in the germline V gene. This CDR3 has 16 residues. CDR3 sequence: CASSLASQGTGETQYF. The CDR3 DNA sequence: TGCGCCAGCAGCTTGGCATCCCAGGGTACTGGGGAGACCCAGTACTTC.

The chain uses TRBV29-1 and TRBJ2-7; 10 bases match TRBD1. The CDR3 runs 13 residues. Germline CDR1 is SQVTM and CDR2 is ANQGSEA. The junction had 9 bases not matched to a gene; V was cut back by 8 bases and J by 5 bases. CDR3 residues: CSTPGQGGHEQYF. The CDR3, as DNA: TGCAGCACTCCAGGACAGGGGGGACACGAGCAGTACTTC.

The chain combines TRBV5-1 with TRBJ2-3, with 9 bases lining up with TRBD1. Germline CDR1 reads SGHRS; CDR2 reads YFSETQ. J was trimmed by 0 bases and V by 7 bases; bases with no gene match: 6. CDR3 length equals 15 residues. The CDR3 DNA is TGCGCCAGCTCCGGGACAGGGCAAAGCACAGATACGCAGTATTTT. Protein product: CASSGTGQSTDTQYF.

This chain links TRBV28 with TRBJ1-4; 7 nucleotides line up with TRBD1. The ends lost 5 bases at V and 3 bases at J; junction bases unmatched: 6. The CDR3 runs 15 residues. Germline CDR1 MDHEN, CDR2 SYDVKM. CDR3 nucleotide sequence: TGTGCCAGCAGTCCCTCGACAGGGCCTAATGAAAAACTGTTTTTT. It yields the protein CASSPSTGPNEKLFF.

The V gene is TRBV3-1 (or the pseudogene TRBV3-2), the J gene TRBJ2-7, with 11 bases that match TRBD2. The CDR3 extends over 15 amino acids. The germline CDR1 and CDR2 sequences are LGHDT and YNNKEL (reference sequence). Trimming removed 3 bases from V and 2 bases from J; junction bases left unmatched: 3. This CDR3 reads CASSHELAGAYEQYF. CDR3 in DNA: TGTGCCAGCAGCCATGAACTAGCGGGGGCCTACGAGCAGTACTTC.

The chain uses TRBV19 and TRBJ2-4, with D uncertain. The CDR3 spans 13 residues. Trimming took off 4 bases at V and 8 bases at J, with 12 bases between the two ends. Germline values: CDR1 LNHDA, CDR2 SQIVND (reference sequence). The CDR3 DNA reads as TGTGCCAGTAGTAACGAGCTGCCGGACATTCAGTACTTC. Amino acid sequence: CASSNELPDIQYF.

This chain uses TRBV5-1 with TRBJ1-1; D remains ambiguous. Germline lookup yields CDR1 SGHRS and CDR2 YFSETQ. The CDR3 runs to 14 residues. V was shortened by 0 bases and J by 4 bases, with 10 bases between the two germline ends. CDR3 sequence: CASSLEGGSTEAFF. The CDR3 nucleotides are TGCGCCAGCAGCTTGGAGGGAGGCAGCACTGAAGCTTTCTTT. Filled out from reference TRBV5-1 and TRBJ1-1, the complete variable domain reads KAGVTQTPRYLIKTRGQQVTLSCSPISGHRSVSWYQQTPGQGLQFLFEYFSETQRNKGNFPGRFSGRQFSNSRSEMNVSTLELGDSALYLCASSLEGGSTEAFFGQGTRLTVV.

The chain joins TRBV30 to TRBJ2-4; D ambiguous. Deletions cut 0 bases from V and 0 bases from J, with 6 bases between. The CDR3 runs to 14 residues. The germline gives CDR1 GTSNPN, CDR2 SVGIG (reference sequence). The chain's CDR3 is CAWSVSGAKNIQYF. In DNA, the CDR3 is TGTGCCTGGAGTGTCTCAGGAGCCAAAAACATTCAGTACTTC.

V is TRBV6-5 and J is TRBJ1-1, with 10 positions matching TRBD1. After removal of 0 bases from V and 6 bases from J, the junction contained 4 bases not matched to a gene. Germline V gene lookup returns CDR1 MNHEY and CDR2 SVGAGI. The CDR3 extends over 15 amino acids. The DNA for the CDR3 is TGTGCCAGCAGTTACTCGGGGACAGGGGTTTCTGAAGCTTTCTTT. Residues: CASSYSGTGVSEAFF.

This clone was detected only a few times. The chain employs TRBV5-1 and TRBJ1-1; D not certain. Looked up from germline, CDR1 is SGHRS and CDR2 is YFSETQ. The CDR3 is made up of 13 amino acids. V was cut by 1 base and J by 5 bases, with 9 bases left in between. CDR3 in DNA: TGCGCCAGCAGCTTGATGGAGGAGACTGAAGCTTTCTTT. It codes for CASSLMEETEAFF.

The chain uses TRBV7-9 and TRBJ2-1; D call uncertain. Looked up from germline, CDR1 is SEHNR and CDR2 is FQNEAQ (reference sequence). This CDR3 spans 17 amino acids. The V end was cut by 5 bases, the J end by 4 bases, with 21 bases between. CDR3 sequence reads: CASSPDLPRLFYNEQFF. CDR3 coding DNA: TGTGCCAGCAGCCCCGACCTACCGAGGCTATTTTACAATGAGCAGTTCTTC.

The rearrangement joins TRBV5-8 to TRBJ2-2, with a possible D match to TRBD1 (5 bases). V shed 1 base and J shed 4 bases, with 14 bases lying between them. Germline CDR1 and CDR2: SGHTS and YDEGEE. The CDR3 consists of 16 residues. This CDR3 reads CASSLYQGVGTGELFF. As DNA, the CDR3 is TGTGCCAGCAGCTTGTATCAGGGCGTGGGCACCGGGGAGCTGTTTTTT. Complete variable domain (other parts from reference TRBV5-8 and TRBJ2-2): EAGVTQSPTHLIKTRGQQATLRCSPISGHTSVYWYQQALGLGLQFLLWYDEGEERNRGNFPPRFSGRQFPNYSSELNVNALELEDSALYLCASSLYQGVGTGELFFGEGSRLTVL.

The chain links TRBV28 to TRBJ1-2; D call uncertain. CDR3 length: 12 residues. The germline gives CDR1 MDHEN, CDR2 SYDVKM. With 6 bases removed from V and 3 bases from J, the gap between germline ends came to 8 bases. The CDR3 protein is CASRPAYYGYTF. The CDR3, as DNA: TGTGCCAGCAGACCAGCGTACTATGGCTACACCTTC.

The chain is built from TRBV11-2 and TRBJ1-1; no clear D. Trimming took 0 bases from V and 4 from J, leaving 12 bases between them. Looked up from germline, CDR1 is SGHAT and CDR2 is FQNNGV. This CDR3 is 15 amino acids long. The CDR3 coding sequence is TGTGCCAGCAGCTTAGATATGAGTCGAAGCACTGAAGCTTTCTTT. It translates to CASSLDMSRSTEAFF.

The V call is TRBV5-1, the J call TRBJ2-3; D is possibly TRBD2 (6 bases). V lost 6 bases and J lost 4, with 18 bases in between. CDR3 length: 15 amino acids. Looked up from germline, CDR1 is SGHRS and CDR2 is YFSETQ. This CDR3 is CASTSNPGVADTQYF. The CDR3 bases are TGCGCCAGCACCTCAAACCCGGGAGTTGCAGATACGCAGTATTTT.

With respect to this clone: This CDR3 fails to terminate in the conserved phenylalanine or tryptophan, so it likely reflects a read error. The DNA is omitted, as the CDR3 cannot be located on it reliably, and the CDR3 follows TCRdb's listing. V is TRBV3-1 (or the pseudogene TRBV3-2) and J is TRBJ2-7; the table's D gene call, TRBD1, was not cross checked with the DNA. The germline CDR1 and CDR2 sequences are LGHDT and YNNKEL (reference sequence). The CDR3 numbers 12 amino acids, ends counted. The CDR3 loop reads CASSLGTGGHLL.

The chain couples TRBV6-2 or TRBV6-3 to TRBJ2-7, with 14 bases matching TRBD2. Per the germline V gene, CDR1 is MNHEY and CDR2 is SVGEGT. The CDR3 loop spans 20 amino acids. V lost 2 bases, J lost 3 bases, and 15 bases stayed unmatched. In nucleotides, the CDR3 is TGTGCCAGCAGTTACACAAATCCGGGACTAGCGGGAGTCGGGTTCTACGAGCAGTACTTC. Its translation: CASSYTNPGLAGVGFYEQYF.

V and J are TRBV4-2 and TRBJ2-3; 16 bases align to TRBD2. The CDR3 is 17 residues long. Germline values: CDR1 LGHNA, CDR2 YNFKEQ. With 3 bases clipped from V and 5 bases from J, the junction kept 5 bases outside the gene matches. CDR3 sequence: CASSQGLAGGPGDTQYF. In DNA form, the CDR3 reads TGTGCCAGCAGCCAGGGACTAGCGGGAGGGCCCGGAGATACGCAGTATTTT.

This clone was observed a handful of times. The chain carries TRBV27 and TRBJ1-5, with 8 bases aligning to TRBD1. Trimming at V came to 5 bases and at J to 11 bases, leaving 11 bases not matched to a gene. There are 14 residues in the CDR3. The germline gives CDR1 MNHEY, CDR2 SMNVEV (reference sequence). The CDR3 loop reads CASSLVDRVRAQHF. In nucleotides, the CDR3 is TGTGCCAGCAGTCTAGTGGACAGGGTAAGAGCCCAGCATTTT.

The chain combines TRBV6-5 with TRBJ2-1; 9 bases fit TRBD2. The J segment lost 5 bases and the V segment lost 7 bases, leaving 6 bases of the junction unmatched. Germline CDR1 and CDR2: MNHEY and SVGAGI. The CDR3 runs 14 residues. The CDR3 coding sequence is TGTGCCAGCACTATAGCGGGAGTTCACAATGAGCAGTTCTTC. Its translation is CASTIAGVHNEQFF.

CDR3 nucleotide sequence: TGCGCCAGCAGCCGGGGGACAGGTGGGGAAAACTATGGCTACACCTTC. Translation gives CASSRGTGGENYGYTF. J is TRBJ1-2 and V is TRBV5-1, with 8 bases identical to TRBD1. In germline, CDR1 is SGHRS, CDR2 YFSETQ. CDR3 size: 16 residues. Trimming at V came to 4 bases and at J to 2 bases, leaving 10 bases not matched to a gene.

This clone was observed a single time. This rearrangement joins TRBV5-1 to TRBJ2-5; D call uncertain. The germline V gene encodes CDR1 SGHRS and CDR2 YFSETQ. The CDR3 has 15 residues. The V end was cut by 4 bases, the J end by 5 bases, with 18 bases between. The CDR3 reads CASSLDPPLEETQYF. CDR3 nucleotide sequence: TGCGCCAGCAGCCTCGATCCTCCCCTTGAGGAGACCCAGTACTTC. The whole variable domain, remainder taken from reference TRBV5-1 and TRBJ2-5, is KAGVTQTPRYLIKTRGQQVTLSCSPISGHRSVSWYQQTPGQGLQFLFEYFSETQRNKGNFPGRFSGRQFSNSRSEMNVSTLELGDSALYLCASSLDPPLEETQYFGPGTRLLVL.